One and the same sample provided the 23 T cell receptor beta chains below, sequenced in a study of T-cell reconstitution after alpha-beta-depleted transplantation in children. Unique molecular identifiers were used to barcode this TCRbeta library. TCRdb recomputed calls from the PCR reads with MiXCR, one row per CDR3 protein. This table has just under 250,000 distinct CDR3 sequences, roughly 23% appearing once. The specimen was PBMCs, collected before TCRalphabeta/CD19-depleted stem cell transplant. The origin of the receptors is a girl aged 2 to 10 with Fanconi anemia, due to receive a stem cell transplant.

This clonotype was seen many times. This rearrangement joins TRBV20-1 to TRBJ2-1, with a possible D match to TRBD2 (5 bases). V shed 4 bases and J shed 8 bases, with 18 bases lying between them. The V gene's germline CDR1 is DFQATT and CDR2 SNEGSKA (reference sequence). The CDR3 contains 14 residues. CDR3 sequence: CSAMVPRAVHEQFF. The CDR3 bases are TGCAGTGCTATGGTACCGCGGGCGGTTCATGAGCAGTTCTTC.

This clonotype was detected once. J is TRBJ2-7 and V is TRBV20-1; 9 bases fit TRBD2. Losses at the gene ends were 0 bases for V and 5 bases for J; bases not matched to a gene: 17. The CDR3 contains 18 residues. Germline values: CDR1 DFQATT, CDR2 SNEGSKA (reference sequence). Here the CDR3 DNA reads TGCAGTGCTAGAGATCTGGGTAGCGGGAGTGGTGGTATGGACGAGCAGTACTTC. It specifies CSARDLGSGSGGMDEQYF.

V and J are TRBV28 and TRBJ2-1, with 14 positions matching TRBD2. CDR1 MDHEN and CDR2 SYDVKM come from the germline V gene. This CDR3 spans 16 amino acids. V was clipped by 3 bases and J by 10 bases; unmatched bases: 8. The CDR3 here is CASSFQTSGRAREQFF. In DNA, the CDR3 is TGTGCCAGCAGTTTTCAGACTAGCGGGAGGGCCAGGGAGCAGTTCTTC.

CDR3 sequence reads: CSARDNRAYNEQFF. CDR3 in DNA: TGCAGTGCTAGAGACAATAGGGCTTACAATGAGCAGTTCTTC. The chain has TRBV20-1 and TRBJ2-1; D uncertain. The CDR3 spans 14 residues. Germline CDR1 and CDR2: DFQATT and SNEGSKA (reference sequence). The germline V and J ends were trimmed by 0 bases and 4 bases, with 10 bases remaining between them.

This clonotype was found many times. The chain uses TRBV20-1 and TRBJ2-1; 11 nucleotides line up with TRBD2. The CDR3 has 17 amino acids. The junction had 6 bases not matched to a gene; V was cut back by 0 bases and J by 2 bases. Germline V lookup: CDR1 DFQATT, CDR2 SNEGSKA (reference sequence). The CDR3 nucleotides are TGCAGTGCTAGAGAGGCTAGCGGGAGGTCCACCTACAATGAGCAGTTCTTC. It specifies CSAREASGRSTYNEQFF.

In this sample, this clonotype turned up a few times. This chain connects TRBV5-1 to TRBJ2-6, with D possibly TRBD1 on 6 matching bases. The CDR3 has 15 amino acids. CDR1 is SGHRS, CDR2 YFSETQ, per germline. Trimming removed 3 bases at V and 0 bases at J, with 7 bases between. In DNA, the CDR3 is TGCGCCAGCAGCTCGGACAGCTCTGGGGCCAACGTCCTGACTTTC. Translation gives CASSSDSSGANVLTF.

The chain employs TRBV9 and TRBJ2-1; 9 bases match TRBD2. The J segment lost 7 bases and the V segment lost 0 bases, leaving 11 bases of the junction unmatched. CDR3 length equals 17 residues. CDR1 and CDR2 (germline): SGDLS, YYNGEE. The CDR3 DNA follows: TGTGCCAGCAGCGTAGACAGACGGTGGCTAGCGGGAAATGAGCAGTTCTTC. Translated, it gives CASSVDRRWLAGNEQFF.

V gene TRBV29-1 combines with J gene TRBJ1-4, with 7 bases that match TRBD1. The CDR3 has 14 amino acids. The V gene end was trimmed by 5 bases and the J gene end by 6 bases; junction bases not matched to a gene: 9. Germline V gene sequence: CDR1 SQVTM, CDR2 ANQGSEA. In DNA, the CDR3 is TGCAGCGTTACCAAGCCGGGACAGCATGAAAAACTGTTTTTT. This gives the protein CSVTKPGQHEKLFF. Combining the CDR3 with reference TRBV29-1 and TRBJ1-4 gives the whole variable domain SAVISQKPSRDICQRGTSLTIQCQVDSQVTMMFWYRQQPGQSLTLIATANQGSEATYESGFVIDKFPISRPNLTFSTLTVSNMSPEDSSIYLCSVTKPGQHEKLFFGSGTQLSVL.

The chain couples TRBV20-1 to TRBJ2-7, with 11 bases that match TRBD2. This CDR3 region has 17 residues. CDR1 and CDR2 from the germline V gene are DFQATT and SNEGSKA (reference sequence). The junction had 9 bases not matched to a gene; V was cut back by 1 base and J by 1 base. The CDR3 sequence is CSARGGLAGGYSYEQYF. The CDR3 nucleotides are TGCAGTGCTAGAGGGGGCCTAGCGGGGGGATATTCCTACGAGCAGTACTTC.

This clonotype was counted only a few times. The chain joins TRBV9 to TRBJ2-1, with 8 bases that match TRBD1. J lost 6 bases, V lost 6 bases, and 8 bases had no gene match. The germline gives CDR1 SGDLS, CDR2 YYNGEE. The CDR3 runs to 14 residues. CDR3 DNA sequence: TGTGCCAGCACCCGGGACAGGTTATTCAATGAGCAGTTCTTC. Amino acid sequence: CASTRDRLFNEQFF.

This clonotype was detected only a few times. The chain recombines TRBV29-1 with TRBJ2-5; TRBD2 matches 8 bases. CDR3 length equals 16 residues. V was pared by 0 bases and J by 5 bases, with 11 bases of the junction left unmatched. CDR1 and CDR2 (germline): SQVTM, ANQGSEA. CDR3 sequence: CSVEDERGGLSETQYF. CDR3 sequence (DNA): TGCAGCGTTGAAGATGAACGGGGGGGCTTGTCGGAGACCCAGTACTTC.

This clonotype was seen only a few times. This chain uses TRBV29-1 with TRBJ2-6; D is uncertain. This CDR3 has 15 residues. V was cut by 2 bases and J by 0 bases, with 8 bases left in between. Germline V gene sequence: CDR1 SQVTM, CDR2 ANQGSEA. The CDR3: CSVENIPSGANVLTF. CDR3 coding DNA: TGCAGCGTTGAAAACATTCCCTCTGGGGCCAACGTCCTGACTTTC.

V is TRBV7-2 and J is TRBJ1-1; 9 positions agree with TRBD1. The germline CDR1 and CDR2 sequences are SGHTA and FQGNSA. J lost 1 base, V lost 4 bases, and 4 bases had no gene match. The CDR3 runs to 15 residues. CDR3: CASSWTTGGNTEAFF. CDR3 sequence (DNA): TGTGCCAGCAGCTGGACGACAGGGGGGAACACTGAAGCTTTCTTT.

This sequence joins TRBV9 and TRBJ2-2; TRBD2 aligns across 12 bases. The germline gives CDR1 SGDLS, CDR2 YYNGEE. The CDR3 has 17 amino acids. V was clipped by 0 bases and J by 10 bases; unmatched bases: 10. Written as DNA, the CDR3 is TGTGCCAGCAGCGTAGGTCGAGGACTAGCGGGAACGGAGGAGCTGTTTTTT. It translates to CASSVGRGLAGTEELFF.

This clonotype has a handful of counts. V gene TRBV29-1 combines with J gene TRBJ2-7, with D hard to call. Trimming cost V 4 bases and J 4 bases, with 8 bases left between them. Germline values: CDR1 SQVTM, CDR2 ANQGSEA. The CDR3 spans 11 residues. For the CDR3, the DNA is TGCAGCGTTGGTACTCTGTACGAGCAGTACTTC. Protein product: CSVGTLYEQYF.

The sample holds many counts of this clonotype. The chain employs TRBV29-1 and TRBJ2-7, with D unclear. V shed 7 bases and J shed 4 bases, with 14 bases lying between them. This CDR3 contains 12 residues. Germline CDR1 and CDR2: SQVTM and ANQGSEA. The CDR3 region has the DNA TGCAGCGCCTTGATTGGCGGATACGAGCAGTACTTC. This encodes CSALIGGYEQYF.

CDR3 in DNA: TGTGCCAGCAGCCGCGGGGGACTTGAAGAGACCCAGTACTTC. Its protein is CASSRGGLEETQYF. The chain combines TRBV7-3 with TRBJ2-5; 7 nucleotides agree with TRBD2. This CDR3 has 14 residues. V lost 5 bases to trimming and J lost 3 bases; unmatched junction nucleotides: 6. Germline CDR1 reads SGHTA; CDR2 reads FQGTGA. Combining the CDR3 with reference TRBV7-3 and TRBJ2-5 gives the whole variable domain GAGVSQTPSNKVTEKGKYVELRCDPISGHTALYWYRQSLGQGPEFLIYFQGTGAADDSGLPNDRFFAVRPEGSVSTLKIQRTERGDSAVYLCASSRGGLEETQYFGPGTRLLVL.

This clonotype showed up many times. V is TRBV12-3 or TRBV12-4 and J is TRBJ2-2, with D unclear. V lost 6 bases to trimming and J lost 2 bases, with 7 bases between them. The CDR3 is 13 amino acids. CDR3 DNA: TGTGCCAGCAGAGTCCTTAACACCGGGGAGCTGTTTTTT. This gives the protein CASRVLNTGELFF.

V usage is TRBV29-1 and J usage is TRBJ2-3, with TRBD1 identical over 9 bases. Losses at the gene ends were 7 bases for V and 4 bases for J; bases not matched to a gene: 3. Germline CDR1 and CDR2: SQVTM and ANQGSEA. This CDR3 spans 12 amino acids. The CDR3 spells CSAQGAADTQYF. CDR3 in DNA: TGCAGCGCACAGGGGGCTGCAGATACGCAGTATTTT.

This rearrangement joins TRBV20-1 to TRBJ1-5; no reliable D call. Germline V gene lookup returns CDR1 DFQATT and CDR2 SNEGSKA (reference sequence). V shed 1 base and J shed 3 bases, with 10 bases lying between them. The CDR3 runs to 14 residues. The CDR3 reads CSARGSGPNQPQHF. CDR3 nucleotide sequence: TGCAGTGCTAGAGGTAGCGGACCCAATCAGCCCCAGCATTTT.

The sample holds many counts of this clonotype. The chain couples TRBV20-1 to TRBJ2-6, with unresolved D. Germline CDR1 and CDR2: DFQATT and SNEGSKA (reference sequence). The CDR3 contains 15 residues. V lost 3 bases and J lost 0, with 9 bases in between. The CDR3 DNA sequence: TGCAGTGCTAGTCTACGGATCTCTGGGGCCAACGTCCTGACTTTC. Residues: CSASLRISGANVLTF.

This clonotype was seen repeatedly, ten times or more. V and J are TRBV20-1 and TRBJ1-1, with D perhaps TRBD1 (6 bases). The germline V gene encodes CDR1 DFQATT and CDR2 SNEGSKA (reference sequence). The CDR3 extends over 15 amino acids. V was pared by 0 bases and J by 1 base, with 12 bases between. The CDR3: CSARDEDSRNTEAFF. DNA for the CDR3: TGCAGTGCTAGAGATGAGGACAGCCGGAACACTGAAGCTTTCTTT.

This clonotype was picked up many times. The gene calls are TRBV29-1 and TRBJ2-1; tentatively, D is TRBD1 (5 bases). V lost 6 bases and J 5 bases, leaving 14 bases between the germline ends. Germline V CDR1 and CDR2: SQVTM, ANQGSEA. The CDR3 covers 13 residues. This CDR3 is CSVPGWGHNEQFF. The CDR3 nucleotides are TGCAGCGTCCCTGGGTGGGGCCACAATGAGCAGTTCTTC.